The subject of this entry is one T cell receptor beta chain. This entry is derived from a study of blood T cell repertoires in COVID-19. CDR3 length equals 14 residues. The germline V gene has CDR1 SGHDT and CDR2 YYEEEE. V lost 2 bases and J lost 1, with 9 bases in between. TCRdb keeps only in-frame clones here, not all; method: immunoSEQ multiplex PCR. The sample shows more than 300,000 clones, 85% to 95% of them seen only once. The J gene is TRBJ2-5, the V gene TRBV5-6; a weak D match, TRBD1 (5 bases). Sequencing was carried out using PBMCs or T cells enriched from blood (not recorded which). The source is a woman aged 25 to 39 who had been exposed to COVID-19. CDR3 sequence: CASSFWTLQETQYF. DNA of the CDR3: TGTGCCAGCAGCTTCTGGACACTCCAAGAGACCCAGTACTTC. The whole variable domain, filled in from reference TRBV5-6 and TRBJ2-5, reads DAGVTQSPTHLIKTRGQQVTLRCSPKSGHDTVSWYQQALGQGPQFIFQYYEEEERQRGNFPDRFSGHQFPNYSSELNVNALLLGDSALYLCASSFWTLQETQYFGPGTRLLVL.